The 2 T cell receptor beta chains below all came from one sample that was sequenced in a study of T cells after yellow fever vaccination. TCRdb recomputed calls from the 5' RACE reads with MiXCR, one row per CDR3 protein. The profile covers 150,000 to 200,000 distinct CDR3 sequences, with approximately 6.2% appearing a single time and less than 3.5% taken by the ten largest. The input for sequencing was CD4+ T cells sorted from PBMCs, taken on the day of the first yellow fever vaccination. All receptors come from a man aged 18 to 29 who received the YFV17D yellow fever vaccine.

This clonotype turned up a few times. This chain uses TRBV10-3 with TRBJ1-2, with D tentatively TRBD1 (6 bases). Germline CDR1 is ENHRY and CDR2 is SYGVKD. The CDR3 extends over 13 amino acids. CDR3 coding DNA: TGTGCTATAAGGCTGAGGGGGGCAGATGGCTACACCTTC. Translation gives CAIRLRGADGYTF.

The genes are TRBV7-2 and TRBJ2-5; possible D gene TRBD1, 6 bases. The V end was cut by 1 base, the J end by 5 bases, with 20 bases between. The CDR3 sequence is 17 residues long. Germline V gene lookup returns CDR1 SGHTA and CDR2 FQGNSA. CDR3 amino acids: CASSLGQGDRSWETQYF. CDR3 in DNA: TGTGCCAGCAGCTTAGGGCAGGGTGACAGGTCATGGGAGACCCAGTACTTC. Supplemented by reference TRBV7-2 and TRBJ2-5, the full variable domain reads GAGVSQSPSNKVTEKGKDVELRCDPISGHTALYWYRQSLGQGLEFLIYFQGNSAPDKSGLPSDRFSAERTGGSVSTLTIQRTQQEDSAVYLCASSLGQGDRSWETQYFGPGTRLLVL.